The entry below gives a single TCR beta chain sequence along with its context. The antigen remains unidentified. TCRdb keeps only in-frame clones here, not all; method: immunoSEQ multiplex PCR. The table lists tens of thousands of clones, 70% to 90% of them singletons. The CDR3 is 15 amino acids. CDR1 is LNHDA and CDR2 is SQIVND in the germline V gene (reference sequence). Trimming cost V 2 bases and J 9 bases; bases outside gene matches: 9. These data are taken from a study of T cell responses to AZD1222 COVID-19 vaccine. Overall study findings and caveats: Clonal diversity was possibly underestimated, and the donors were mostly white British, with more females. Just a handful of AZD1222 recipients were seropositive at baseline. CD4 TCRs associated with vaccination spanned spike, dominating at 160-218 and 743-854.

The TCR sequence derives from an adult in good health. Sequences were derived from peripheral blood, sampled on day 0 of AZD1222 vaccination. The chain links TRBV19 to TRBJ2-1; 8 bases are shared with TRBD2. The CDR3 region is CASSIWAGGLGEQFF. The CDR3 bases are TGTGCCAGTAGTATATGGGCGGGAGGACTTGGTGAGCAGTTCTTC.